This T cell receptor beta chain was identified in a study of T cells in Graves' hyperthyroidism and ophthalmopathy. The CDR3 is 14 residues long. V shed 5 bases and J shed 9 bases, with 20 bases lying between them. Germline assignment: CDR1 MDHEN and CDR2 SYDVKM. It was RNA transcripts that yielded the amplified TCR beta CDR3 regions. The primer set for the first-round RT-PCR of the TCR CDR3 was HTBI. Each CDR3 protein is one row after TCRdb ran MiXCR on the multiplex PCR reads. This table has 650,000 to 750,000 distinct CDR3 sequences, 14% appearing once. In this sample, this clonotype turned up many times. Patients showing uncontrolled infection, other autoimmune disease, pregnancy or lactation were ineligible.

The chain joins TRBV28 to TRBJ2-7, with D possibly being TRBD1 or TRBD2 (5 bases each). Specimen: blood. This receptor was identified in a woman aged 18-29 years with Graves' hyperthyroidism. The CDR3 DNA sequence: TGTGCCAGCAGTGTCGGGCAGCTACGTGGGGGGCAGTACTTC. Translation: CASSVGQLRGGQYF.